The sequence of this T cell receptor beta chain was determined in a study of blood T cell repertoires in COVID-19. Overall study: Spain, Italy and the United States supplied samples that represented acute and convalescent COVID-19.

The authors' processing: Amplified reference gene primers provided the basis for estimating nucleated cell counts. The repertoire was sequenced with immunoSEQ multiplex PCR; TCRdb's copy has only in-frame clones and lacks some. The V and J calls and the clone size are those of that table, but D and trimming were determined from the DNA. The sample includes 75,000 to 90,000 clones, approximately 89% seen only once; the top ten take under 6.5%. The germline gives CDR1 SGHAT, CDR2 FQDESV (reference sequence). V lost 5 bases, J lost 5 bases, and 4 bases stayed unmatched. The CDR3 sequence is 14 residues long.

The sample was peripheral blood. The sequence was obtained from a human donor in a cohort sampled during active COVID-19. The chain recombines TRBV11-1 with TRBJ1-4; 8 nucleotides match TRBD1. The chain's CDR3 is CASSMGQVNEKLFF. The DNA for the CDR3 is TGTGCCAGCAGCATGGGACAGGTGAATGAAAAACTGTTTTTT.